This TCR beta chain was sequenced during a study of shared clonotypes between healthy human individuals. Regarding the study as a whole: With several donors compared, roughly 5% of naive CD4 clonotypes were shared.

Sequenced by immunoSEQ multiplex PCR; TCRdb stores in-frame clones only, minus some. The sample includes roughly 2,500,000 clones, more than 85% of them seen just once. This CDR3 spans 12 amino acids. The germline V gene has CDR1 SNHLY and CDR2 FYNNEI. The germline V and J ends were trimmed by 7 bases and 5 bases, with 9 bases remaining between them. Comments on this clone: The antigen is not known.

A CD45RA+ naive subset and a CD45RA-negative memory subset were split from CD4+ cells. The chain joins TRBV2 to TRBJ1-5; D possibly corresponds to TRBD1 (5 bases). This TCR derives from a young man in good health. Some clones in this sample may be carry-over from other donors' samples. Input material: naive CD4+ T cells from PBMCs. Subset noted: CD45RA+ positively selected. Here the CDR3 DNA reads TGTGCCAGCACCGGGGACGATCAGCCCCAGCATTTT. This gives the protein CASTGDDQPQHF.